The present TCR beta chain was sequenced within a study of cytomegalovirus exposure and HLA in healthy donors (dated by TCRdb to between 2016 and 2019). Looking at the study overall: According to an earlier analysis of several hundred of the donors, some 170 million T cells yielded approximately 120 million unique TCR beta sequences and about 300 Gb of sequence data. In addition to the first cohort of 666 subjects, a separate validation cohort of 120 different subjects was used. Every discovery cohort repertoire had been produced on one sequencing platform. Because of strong linkage in the cohort, 4 to 6 DR-DQ haplotypes were treated as single units for association and clustering. To study patterns of TCR occurrence, a later analysis re-analyzed previously published TCR beta repertoires from 666 donors and added high-resolution HLA genotyping. In a later genetic analysis, genome-wide SNP genotypes for about three fifths of the roughly 670 donors were used, and that subset was treated as a discovery cohort. The number of typed donors differed by locus: about 620-630 for A, B, C, DRB1 and DQB1; 522 for DQA1; 606 for DPA1; and 400 to 480 for DPB1. The study combined high-throughput TCR immunosequencing, statistical association of individual TCRs with disease status, and machine learning to predict cytomegalovirus infection status. Using immunosequencing, the study profiled T cell repertoires from 550 to 750 subjects and related those repertoires to cytomegalovirus serostatus. Rather than drawing on any new phenotypic data, the later analysis identified candidate immune exposures from TCR beta sequences and the way those sequences occurred across donors. Approximately 330 gigabases of sequencing data and 70 million to 95 million unique TCR sequences made up an early release that covered around 640 HLA-typed donors. To decide whether each TCR beta V gene segment behaved as functional or pseudogenic, an earlier analysis of nearly 600 of the donors relied on high-throughput TCR beta sequencing. The study aimed to test whether signatures of past pathogen exposure could be identified by cataloging public T cell receptors. HLA typing covered class I and class II loci at four-digit resolution. Of the 350 to 450 genotyped donors, less than 90% were placed in the genetic ancestry cluster associated with self-reported Caucasian donors. Across under 500 genotyped donors of the cohort, an average of about 200,000 unique TCR beta nucleotide sequences per donor were sequenced, and roughly 18% of those sequences were non-productive. Donor age, sex, ethnicity and CMV serostatus were compiled alongside the repertoire data. What the study reported, not specific to this receptor: When HLA alleles, especially DR and DQ, strongly co-occurred, attributing TCR associations to individual alleles was difficult. A later genetic analysis associated a missense DCLRE1C variant with V-gene and J-gene trimming of TCR beta chains, and an independent cohort replicated the association. A further reported finding was that TCR beta sequences accurately predicted the HLA-A and HLA-B alleles for most subjects in the first cohort. Roughly uniform sequencing depth across donors was assumed in presence/absence analyses, although this assumption may not hold. Because the 87-base-pair reads could not distinguish some IMGT-functional V segments, including TRBV6-2 and TRBV6-3, those segments were excluded. The sequencing pipeline was judged likely to have produced a cluster of highly shared sequence variants as a technical artifact. The only immune exposure information available for the cohort was CMV serostatus. Across donors, most TCR sequences were observed very rarely, whereas some public TCRs were present in many individuals. Because HLA typing was missing for some donors at each locus, association tests included only the typed subset. An earlier analysis of approximately 530 of the donors showed that most TCR beta V segments appeared in productive rearrangements either about 90% or about 30% of the time, which broadly matched IMGT annotations. Correlated functional status among segregating V segments might reflect linkage disequilibrium, but an unknown experimental factor could not be ruled out. Only TCR beta chains were sequenced in this cohort, and the absence of alpha or paired-chain data limited detectable features. In a later analysis, TCR association rates were found to vary across HLA loci, with the most associated TCRs seen for DRB1 alleles and the fewest for HLA-C alleles. In a later analysis, most CMV-associated TCR beta chains were found to appear HLA-restricted, with HLA associations seemingly driven largely by CMV exposure. Cytomegalovirus status was reported to be diagnosed by the classifier with high specificity and sensitivity in both the original and validation cohorts. In a later analysis, several top co-occurrence clusters were reported to appear linked to parvovirus B19, influenza, CMV and Epstein-Barr virus. In vitro tests confirmed that a few of the cytomegalovirus-associated TCR beta chains recognize cytomegalovirus antigens. At a false discovery rate of 0.05, a later analysis linked 16,000 or so TCR beta sequences to specific HLA alleles. A total of around 150 TCR beta chains were listed by the study as associated with cytomegalovirus. Some 15 rarely observed V segments, including chromosome 9 orphons, were excluded from the earlier analysis of approximately 500 of the donors because counts were too low. In a later analysis, HLA-associated TCR beta chains were found to be more clonally expanded and to have lower generation probabilities than equally common non-associated chains. A later genetic analysis reported fewer N-insertions in productive TCRs among donors in an Asian-associated ancestry cluster than the roughly 700-donor mean. The authors suggested that the approach could potentially be generalized to other disease states and immunological phenotypes.

The cohort consisted of fewer than 700 healthy bone marrow donors. All cohort members were sampled while nominally healthy, although unrecorded immune exposures were likely present. The donor was CMV seronegative and was included in the group of a few hundred seronegative cohort members. Each donor provided a peripheral blood sample, and peripheral blood mononuclear cells were used for TCR beta sequencing. Genomic DNA was extracted from the blood cell samples with the Qiagen DNeasy Blood Extraction Kit. Libraries were made using the immunoSEQ multiplex PCR assay. For the multiplex PCR, a mixture combining 60 forward primers for TCR Vbeta segments and 13 reverse primers for TCR Jbeta segments was used. The CDR3 region of rearranged TCR beta genes was amplified from genomic DNA with a multiplex PCR assay. The Illumina HiSeq System was used to sequence the amplified TCR beta libraries as 87-base-pair reads. The study's processing was this. A later analysis counted approximately 74 million unique TCR beta chains across the 666 repertoires, and around 12 million of these chains were shared by at least two donors. A nearest-neighbor algorithm error-corrected the raw reads and collapsed the reads into unique sequences, merging closely related sequences to remove PCR and sequencing errors. CDR3 sequences were aligned to IMGT reference sequences to assign V, D and J gene segments. For a sequence to be retained, a match of at least six nucleotides to both a V gene segment and a J gene segment was required. Rearrangements were called productive when the CDR3 lacked stop codons and stayed in frame with V and J; all others were non-productive. CDR3 was defined by IMGT convention, running from the second conserved V-encoded cysteine to the conserved J-encoded phenylalanine. Sequences without an unambiguous match to a single V gene segment were excluded from the earlier analysis of approximately 560 of the donors. An earlier analysis of some 610 of the donors called V segments functional above 56.7% productive rearrangements and segregating when the between-donor standard deviation exceeded 5%. A statistical classification framework was developed to diagnose cytomegalovirus status using the catalog of TCR beta chain sequences. A later analysis assigned V and J genes by comparing TCR nucleotide sequences with IMGT/GENE-DB human TR gene sequences. In a later analysis, CDR3 sequences and most-parsimonious VDJ recombination scenarios were assigned using the TCRdist pipeline. In a later analysis, every TCR beta chain was defined by the combination of its CDR3 amino acid sequence and its V-gene family, and reads without a unique V-gene family were dropped. As a way to deal with suspected cross-contamination and a sequencing artifact, a later analysis dropped 592 nucleotide sequences that were highly shared and had low generation probability. In a later analysis, a clonal expansion index was calculated for each public chain from normalized within-repertoire ranks of inferred template counts. In a later analysis, generation probabilities were computed using a VDJ recombination model fitted to out-of-frame rearrangements, and the results were checked against IGoR. Hypergeometric tests were used in a later analysis to score TCR-TCR, TCR-HLA and TCR-CMV co-occurrence, with a repertoire-size bias correction applied to the TCR pairs. A later analysis estimated false discovery rates by permuting HLA or CMV assignments 20 times. In a later analysis, co-occurring TCRs were grouped with DBSCAN, and TCRdist sequence similarity was added when clustering was performed within HLA-allele-positive subsets. Repertoires with fewer than 30,000 or more than 120,000 public chains were left out of co-occurrence clustering, as were about 5 repertoires with anomalous nucleotide sharing. Here the immuneACCESS table is served through TCRdb, limited to in-frame sequences with V and J called. Missing clones are a known gap in these copies; in checked studies unresolved V genes cover under half, and the rest lacks a known reason. The DNA gave D and trimming, while V, J and clone size come from that table. The table for this sample lists tens of thousands of clones; 60% to 80% of them were counted only once. The leading ten clones occupy about 4% of the sample.

Counted from cysteine to phenylalanine, this CDR3 has 13 amino acids. Just CDR3 DNA is preserved here, 39 bases in frame from base 1. Trimming removed 2 bases from V and 6 bases from J, leaving 8 bases between the germline ends. The germline V gene sets CDR1 to SGHVS and CDR2 to FNYEAQ. Comment on this clone: The clone's antigen remains unknown. Within one base of it there is no much larger clone, and no base qualities were kept.

The chain is assembled from TRBV7-6 and TRBJ2-1; no D gene can be assigned with confidence. The sample comprised PBMCs. The source of this sequence is a woman aged 40 to 50 in good health and CMV-seronegative. The DNA sequence reads TGTGCCAGCAGCTTAATCCCGGGCAATGAGCAGTTCTTC. Protein translation: CASSLIPGNEQFF.